This TCR beta chain was identified during a study of T-cell reconstitution after alpha-beta-depleted transplantation in children. Study-level findings and limits: Roughly two months post-transplant, alpha-beta T cells reportedly originated from several hundred graft clones that had expanded. From newly produced T cells came most of the T-cell counts and diversity one year after transplant. Where some patients showed high TCRbeta diversity at day 60, it came from recipient T cells and thymic progenitors that had survived.

Trimming took 4 bases from V and 2 from J, leaving 16 bases between them. In germline, CDR1 is SGHRS, CDR2 YFSETQ. The CDR3 covers 15 residues. Unique molecular identifiers were incorporated during preparation of the TCRbeta library. TCRdb reprocessed the PCR reads via MiXCR and lists one record per CDR3 protein. The data contain around 700,000 distinct CDR3 sequences, approximately 14% of them seen just once; the ten biggest clones take up approximately 0.8%. This clonotype showed up just a few times. The antigen remains unidentified. Here the sequenced sample was PBMCs, taken before TCRalphabeta/CD19-depleted stem cell transplant. This TCR was recovered from a girl aged 2 to 10 with congenital amegakaryocytic thrombocytopenia, due to receive a stem cell transplant. The genes are TRBV5-1 and TRBJ2-7; D remains unclear. CDR3 in DNA: TGCGCCAGCAGCCGTGCATGGGGTCGGGCCTACGAGCAGTACTTC. Protein sequence: CASSRAWGRAYEQYF.